A single T cell receptor beta chain is shown here with its context. This CDR3 region has 14 residues. The V end lost 3 bases, the J end lost 7 bases, and 15 bases lay between the germline ends. Germline V gene data show CDR1 as KGHSH and CDR2 as LQKENI. The data derive from a study of blood T cells in healthy people across ages. Using a J-beta primer mix together with a sample-barcoded 5' primer, a second PCR was run for about 6 to 11 cycles. TCRdb re-called the 5' RACE reads through MiXCR, storing one row per CDR3 protein. The sample holds hundreds of thousands of distinct CDR3 sequences; less than 40% are singletons and the top ten take 15%.

Sequencing was performed on blood. The chain is built from TRBV18 and TRBJ1-1; D perhaps matches TRBD1 (5 bases). This TCR was recovered from a woman older than 75 in good health. DNA for the CDR3: TGTGCCAGCTCACCCTTACGAACAGGTATTGAAGCTTTCTTT. Amino acids: CASSPLRTGIEAFF.